Listed below are T cell receptor beta chains from one sample, sequenced in a study of T cell responses to AZD1222 COVID-19 vaccine. The data were produced by immunoSEQ multiplex PCR, yet TCRdb's version contains in-frame clones alone and is incomplete. This table holds 90,000 to 110,000 clones, roughly 82% found once. Source: peripheral blood, taken on day 0 of AZD1222 vaccination. Every receptor here comes from an adult in good health. Each CDR3 is given with its conserved first and last residue. Each record gives: clone size, D gene, V gene, J gene, CDR3 DNA, CDR3 protein. A D gene is named only where the DNA matches it firmly. The listing skips clone size in some rows; elsewhere it reads once, few, many or a size class.

>NA|NA|TRBV3-1/TRBV3-2|TRBJ2-7
TGTGCCAGCAGCCGAAACAGGGCATCGGGCGAGCAGTACTTC
CASSRNRASGEQYF
>once|NA|TRBV5-4|TRBJ1-1
TGTGCCAGCAACCTAACAGGGACCACTGAAGCTTTCTTT
CASNLTGTTEAFF
>NA|NA|TRBV19|TRBJ1-2
TGTGCCAGTAGTATCCCACCCCCACAATATGGCTACACCTTC
CASSIPPPQYGYTF
>NA|NA|TRBV12-3/TRBV12-4|TRBJ1-3
TGTGCCAGCAGTTTCTTTGGAAACACCATATATTTT
CASSFFGNTIYF
>NA|TRBD1|TRBV4-2|TRBJ2-3
TGTGCCAGCAGCCATCCCCCGGGACAGGGAGCCGGGGATACGCAGTATTTT
CASSHPPGQGAGDTQYF
>NA|NA|TRBV19|TRBJ2-7
TGTGCCAGTAGTATCTCCACAGGGCCCTCCTACGAGCAGTACTTC
CASSISTGPSYEQYF
>NA|NA|TRBV19|TRBJ2-5
TGTGCCAGTAGTATAAGACAGGGAGGGGAAGAGACCCAGTACTTC
CASSIRQGGEETQYF
>NA|NA|TRBV6-5|TRBJ1-4
TGTGCCAGCAGTCCCCCGGGAGAAAAACTGTTTTTT
CASSPPGEKLFF
>NA|TRBD2|TRBV7-2|TRBJ2-7
TGTGCCAGCAGCTTATTTGGTAGCGGGGTTGTCTACGAGCAGTACTTC
CASSLFGSGVVYEQYF
>once|TRBD1|TRBV29-1|TRBJ1-1
TGCAGCGTTGACCCCGGGACAGCATTCACTGAAGCTTTCTTT
CSVDPGTAFTEAFF
>NA|TRBD1|TRBV7-9|TRBJ1-2
TGTGCCAGCAACCCACAGGGGGGTAACTATGGCTACACCTTC
CASNPQGGNYGYTF
>NA|NA|TRBV15|TRBJ1-6
TGTGCCACCAGCAGAGAGACGGACAATTCACCCCTCCACTTT
CATSRETDNSPLHF
>NA|NA|TRBV27|TRBJ1-5
TGTGCCAGCAGTGACTCGACAGGTACTAATCAGCCCCAGCATTTT
CASSDSTGTNQPQHF
>NA|TRBD1|TRBV18|TRBJ1-6
TGTGCCAGCTCACCCCGGACAGGGCCACCCCTCCACTTT
CASSPRTGPPLHF
>NA|NA|TRBV30|TRBJ1-3
TGTGCCTGGAGTGTAGCTGGGGACACCATATATTTT
CAWSVAGDTIYF
>NA|NA|TRBV27|TRBJ2-1
TGTGCCAGTCGTTTATGGGGGGACAATGAGCAGTTCTTC
CASRLWGDNEQFF
>NA|TRBD2|TRBV7-9|TRBJ2-1
TGTGCCAGCTCGGAGCGGGGGAGCTCCTACAATGAGCAGTTCTTC
CASSERGSSYNEQFF
>once|TRBD2|TRBV10-3|TRBJ2-1
TGTGCCATCTCTGAGCGGGGCTCCTACAATGAGCAGTTCTTC
CAISERGSYNEQFF
>NA|NA|TRBV27|TRBJ1-6
TGTGCCACGGCCGATCTAACGGGACAAAGCTCCTATAATTCACCCCTCCACTTT
CATADLTGQSSYNSPLHF
>NA|NA|TRBV5-6|TRBJ1-3
TGTGCCAGCAGCACCGGACAGATCTCTGGAAACACCATATATTTT
CASSTGQISGNTIYF
>NA|NA|TRBV7-2|TRBJ2-1
TGTGCCAGCAGCCAGTGGATCCGGGGGACCAATGAGCAGTTCTTC
CASSQWIRGTNEQFF
>NA|NA|TRBV12-3/TRBV12-4|TRBJ1-2
TGTGCCAGCAGTTTGGGGGAGAACTATGGCTACACCTTC
CASSLGENYGYTF
>NA|TRBD2|TRBV3-1/TRBV3-2|TRBJ2-5
TGTGCCAGCAGCCAAGTGCGGGGGGGTGTGGAGACCCAGTACTTC
CASSQVRGGVETQYF
>few|NA|TRBV19|TRBJ1-1
TGTGCCAGTAGGGTCGGCACAGGGCTAAACTCTGAAGCTTTCTTT
CASRVGTGLNSEAFF
>NA|TRBD1|TRBV5-6|TRBJ2-7
TGTGCCAGCAGCTTGGTAGGGACAGGGGAAATTGCCTACGAGCAGTACTTC
CASSLVGTGEIAYEQYF
>NA|NA|TRBV7-8|TRBJ2-7
TGTGCCAGCAGCTTAGCGATAGTACTAGGATTCCATTACGAGCAGTACTTC
CASSLAIVLGFHYEQYF
>NA|NA|TRBV7-8|TRBJ1-1
TGTGCCAGCAGCCTGGGTTCGAACACTGAAGCTTTCTTT
CASSLGSNTEAFF
>NA|NA|TRBV19|TRBJ1-1
TGTGCCAGTGCACGTAAGGGGGCTGAAGCTTTCTTT
CASARKGAEAFF
>NA|NA|TRBV5-5|TRBJ1-2
TGTGCCAGCAGCTTGGAAGGGGCAGGGCCTCTTCGGTATGGCTACACCTTC
CASSLEGAGPLRYGYTF
>NA|TRBD2|TRBV7-3|TRBJ2-3
TGTGCCAGCAGCGTCATAGCGGGGGGGCCTACAGATACGCAGTATTTT
CASSVIAGGPTDTQYF
>NA|NA|TRBV7-3|TRBJ2-7
TGTGCCAGCAGCTCATACTTGGGCAACGAGCAGTACTTC
CASSSYLGNEQYF
>NA|TRBD1|TRBV11-2|TRBJ2-7
TGTGCCAGCAGCTCCATTTCCCGGGGGACAGGGGGGTACGAGCAGTACTTC
CASSSISRGTGGYEQYF